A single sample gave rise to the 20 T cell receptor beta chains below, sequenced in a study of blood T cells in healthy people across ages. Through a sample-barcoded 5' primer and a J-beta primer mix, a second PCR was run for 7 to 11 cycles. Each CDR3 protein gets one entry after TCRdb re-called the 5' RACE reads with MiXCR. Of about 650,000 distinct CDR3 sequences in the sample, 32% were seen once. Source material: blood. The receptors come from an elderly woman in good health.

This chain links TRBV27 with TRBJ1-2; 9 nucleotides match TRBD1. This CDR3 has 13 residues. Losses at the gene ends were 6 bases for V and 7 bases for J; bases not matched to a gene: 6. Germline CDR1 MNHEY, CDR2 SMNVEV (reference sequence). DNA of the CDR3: TGTGCCAGCAGCCGGACAGGGGTCCCTGGCTACACCTTC. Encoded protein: CASSRTGVPGYTF.

Here the CDR3 reads CASSVRVERGEAFF. As DNA, the CDR3 is TGTGCCAGCAGCGTGAGGGTCGAGCGTGGTGAAGCTTTCTTT. The rearrangement links TRBV9 to TRBJ1-1; no definite D call. Trimming removed 2 bases from V and 7 bases from J, with 15 bases in between. Per germline, CDR1 SGDLS and CDR2 YYNGEE. This CDR3 spans 14 amino acids.

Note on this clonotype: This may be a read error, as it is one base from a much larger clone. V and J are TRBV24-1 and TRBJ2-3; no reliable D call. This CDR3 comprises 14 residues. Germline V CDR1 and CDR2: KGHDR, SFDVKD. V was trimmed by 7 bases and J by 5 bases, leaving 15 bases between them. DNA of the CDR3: TGTGCCACCAGGGATGCCACCTACGGAGATACGCAGTATTTT. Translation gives CATRDATYGDTQYF.

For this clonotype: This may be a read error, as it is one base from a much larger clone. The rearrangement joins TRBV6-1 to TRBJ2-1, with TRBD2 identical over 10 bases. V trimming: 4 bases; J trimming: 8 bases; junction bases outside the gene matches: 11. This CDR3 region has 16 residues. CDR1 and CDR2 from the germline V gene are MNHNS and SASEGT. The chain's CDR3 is CASSANESGGAYEQFF. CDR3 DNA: TGTGCCAGCAGTGCTAACGAGAGCGGGGGGGCGTATGAGCAGTTCTTC.

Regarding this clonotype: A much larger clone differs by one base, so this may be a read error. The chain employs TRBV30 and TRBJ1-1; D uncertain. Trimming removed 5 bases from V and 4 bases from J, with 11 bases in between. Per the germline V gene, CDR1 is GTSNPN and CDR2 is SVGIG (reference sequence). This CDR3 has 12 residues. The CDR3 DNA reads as TGTGCCTGGCTTACCCCGTGCACTGAAGCTTTCTTT. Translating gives CAWLTPCTEAFF.

Here the CDR3 reads CSAPREGRLADQGAQYF. CDR3 nucleotides: TGCAGTGCCCCGAGGGAGGGGCGACTAGCCGACCAAGGGGCCCAGTACTTC. This chain joins TRBV20-1 and TRBJ2-7; 7 nucleotides align to TRBD2. V was clipped by 6 bases and J by 10 bases; unmatched bases: 27. Germline assignment: CDR1 DFQATT and CDR2 SNEGSKA (reference sequence). The CDR3 loop spans 17 amino acids.

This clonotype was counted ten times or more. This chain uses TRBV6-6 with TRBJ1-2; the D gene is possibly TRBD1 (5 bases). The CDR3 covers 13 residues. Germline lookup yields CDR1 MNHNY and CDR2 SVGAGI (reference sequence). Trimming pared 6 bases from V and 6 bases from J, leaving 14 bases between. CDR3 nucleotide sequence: TGTGCCAGCAGCAGGGATGGCTTCGATGGCTACACCTTC. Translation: CASSRDGFDGYTF.

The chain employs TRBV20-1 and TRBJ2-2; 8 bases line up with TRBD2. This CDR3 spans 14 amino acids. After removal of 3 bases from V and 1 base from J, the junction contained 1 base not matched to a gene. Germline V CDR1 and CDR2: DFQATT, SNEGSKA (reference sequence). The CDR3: CSASRGGNTGELFF. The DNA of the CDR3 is TGCAGTGCTAGTCGGGGGGGGAACACCGGGGAGCTGTTTTTT.

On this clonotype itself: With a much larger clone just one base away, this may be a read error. The DNA of the CDR3 is TGTGCCAGCAGCTTGGACAGGTCCTATCAGCGGTACTTC. Amino acids: CASSLDRSYQRYF. The chain recombines TRBV5-6 with TRBJ2-4; D possibly corresponds to TRBD1 (5 bases). The ends were cut back, 0 bases at V and 15 bases at J, with 16 bases in the middle. The CDR3 consists of 13 residues. The germline V gene has CDR1 SGHDT and CDR2 YYEEEE. Complete variable domain (other parts from reference TRBV5-6 and TRBJ2-4): DAGVTQSPTHLIKTRGQQVTLRCSPKSGHDTVSWYQQALGQGPQFIFQYYEEEERQRGNFPDRFSGHQFPNYSSELNVNALLLGDSALYLCASSLDRSYQRYFGAGTRLSVL.

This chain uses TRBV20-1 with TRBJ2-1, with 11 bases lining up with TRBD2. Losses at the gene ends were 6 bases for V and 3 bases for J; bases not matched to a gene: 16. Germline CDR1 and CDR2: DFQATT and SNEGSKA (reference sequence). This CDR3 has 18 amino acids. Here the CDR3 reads CSALGRLAGRPIYNEQFF. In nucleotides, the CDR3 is TGCAGTGCCCTCGGGAGACTAGCGGGACGCCCAATCTACAATGAGCAGTTCTTC.

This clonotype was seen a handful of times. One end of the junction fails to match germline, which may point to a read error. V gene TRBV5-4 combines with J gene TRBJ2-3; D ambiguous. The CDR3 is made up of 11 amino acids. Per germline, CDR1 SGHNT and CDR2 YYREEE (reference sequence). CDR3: CASNLSDTQYF. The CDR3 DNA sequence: TGTGCCAGCAACTTGTCCGATACGCAGTATTTT.

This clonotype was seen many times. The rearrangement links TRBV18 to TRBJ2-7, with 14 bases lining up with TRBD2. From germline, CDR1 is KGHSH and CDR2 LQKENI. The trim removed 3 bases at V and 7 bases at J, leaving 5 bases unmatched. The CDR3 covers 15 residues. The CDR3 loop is CASSPGTSGGREQYF. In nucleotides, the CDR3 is TGTGCCAGCTCACCCGGGACTAGCGGGGGCCGGGAGCAGTACTTC.

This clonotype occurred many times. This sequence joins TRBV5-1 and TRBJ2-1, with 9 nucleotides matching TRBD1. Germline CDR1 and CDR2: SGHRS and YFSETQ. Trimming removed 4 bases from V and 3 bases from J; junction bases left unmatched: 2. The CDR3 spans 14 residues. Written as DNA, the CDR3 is TGCGCCAGCAGCATGGGACAGGGCTACAATGAGCAGTTCTTC. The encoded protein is CASSMGQGYNEQFF.

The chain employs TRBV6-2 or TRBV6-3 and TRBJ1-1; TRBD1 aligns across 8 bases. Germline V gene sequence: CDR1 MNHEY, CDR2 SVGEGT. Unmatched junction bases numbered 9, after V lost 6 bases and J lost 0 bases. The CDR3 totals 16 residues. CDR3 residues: CASSFNPGQVNTEAFF. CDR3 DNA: TGTGCCAGCAGCTTCAATCCGGGACAGGTGAACACTGAAGCTTTCTTT.

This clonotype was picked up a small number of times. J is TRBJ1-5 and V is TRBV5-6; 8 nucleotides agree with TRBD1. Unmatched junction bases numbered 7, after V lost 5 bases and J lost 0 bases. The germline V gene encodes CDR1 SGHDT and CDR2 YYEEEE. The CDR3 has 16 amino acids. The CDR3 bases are TGTGCCAGCAGTCCCGACAGGGGCACTAGCAATCAGCCCCAGCATTTT. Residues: CASSPDRGTSNQPQHF.

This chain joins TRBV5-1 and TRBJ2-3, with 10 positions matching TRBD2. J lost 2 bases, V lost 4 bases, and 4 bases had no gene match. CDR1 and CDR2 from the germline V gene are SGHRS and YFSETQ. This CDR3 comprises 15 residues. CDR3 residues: CASSQSGGDTDTQYF. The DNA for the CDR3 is TGCGCCAGCAGCCAAAGCGGGGGGGACACAGATACGCAGTATTTT. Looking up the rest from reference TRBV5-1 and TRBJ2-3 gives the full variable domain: KAGVTQTPRYLIKTRGQQVTLSCSPISGHRSVSWYQQTPGQGLQFLFEYFSETQRNKGNFPGRFSGRQFSNSRSEMNVSTLELGDSALYLCASSQSGGDTDTQYFGPGTRLTVL.

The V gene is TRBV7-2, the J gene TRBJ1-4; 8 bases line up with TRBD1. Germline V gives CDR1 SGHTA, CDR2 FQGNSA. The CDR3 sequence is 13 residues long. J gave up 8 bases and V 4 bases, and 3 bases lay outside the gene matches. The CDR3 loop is CASSSGQGEKLFF. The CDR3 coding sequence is TGTGCCAGCAGCTCTGGACAGGGAGAAAAACTGTTTTTT.

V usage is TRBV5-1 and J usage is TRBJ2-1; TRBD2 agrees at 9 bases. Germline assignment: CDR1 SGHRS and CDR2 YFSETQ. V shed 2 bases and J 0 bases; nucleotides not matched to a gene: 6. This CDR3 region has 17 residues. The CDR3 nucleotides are TGCGCCAGCAGCTTAATAGCGGGAGCGCCCTCCTACAATGAGCAGTTCTTC. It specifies CASSLIAGAPSYNEQFF.

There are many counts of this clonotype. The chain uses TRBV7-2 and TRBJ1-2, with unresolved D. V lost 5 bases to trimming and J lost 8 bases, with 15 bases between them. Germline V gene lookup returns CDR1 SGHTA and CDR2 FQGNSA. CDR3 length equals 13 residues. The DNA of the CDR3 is TGTGCCAGCAGCGCCCTATCCCTTGGCGGCTACACCTTC. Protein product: CASSALSLGGYTF.

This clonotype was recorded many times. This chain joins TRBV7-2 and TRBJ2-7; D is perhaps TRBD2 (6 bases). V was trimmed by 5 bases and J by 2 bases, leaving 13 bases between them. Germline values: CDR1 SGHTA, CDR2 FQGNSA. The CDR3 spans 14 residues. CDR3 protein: CASSRDFLAYEQYF. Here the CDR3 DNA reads TGTGCCAGCAGCCGGGACTTCCTAGCCTACGAGCAGTACTTC.